A single sample is the source of the 10 T cell receptor beta chains below, sequenced in a study of blood T cell repertoires in COVID-19 (TCRdb year 2020). The receptor library was made with the immunoSEQ multiplex PCR assay. Not all clones reach the TCRdb copy of this immuneACCESS table, which keeps in-frame sequences only. Checked studies attribute under half of the gap to unresolved V genes and leave the rest unexplained. The sample contains approximately 200,000 clones, 88% of them found a single time. Clones ranked in the top ten supply more than 1.4% of the sample. The sample was peripheral blood. The receptors come from a man between 18 and 35 years old with active or convalescent COVID-19.

Details on this clone: One end of the junction is discordant with germline, which a read error may explain. The V gene is TRBV4-1, the J gene TRBJ2-7; TRBD2 might be the D (7 bases). The CDR3 contains 14 residues. Germline CDR1 reads MGHRA; CDR2 reads YSYEKL. Here the CDR3 reads CPSSPLGGGAEQYF. The DNA of the CDR3 is TGCCCCAGCAGCCCGCTGGGGGGGGGCGCCGAGCAGTACTTC.

The chain uses TRBV28 and TRBJ1-1, with D perhaps TRBD1 (6 bases). CDR1 and CDR2 from the germline V gene are MDHEN and SYDVKM. The CDR3 spans 15 residues. V was pared by 2 bases and J by 3 bases, with 13 bases between. CDR3 in DNA: TGTGCCAGCAGTTTAGCACAGGGAAGTGACACTGAAGCTTTCTTT. This sequence encodes CASSLAQGSDTEAFF.

The chain has TRBV27 and TRBJ2-5; 7 positions match TRBD1. The germline CDR1 and CDR2 sequences are MNHEY and SMNVEV (reference sequence). The V and J ends lost 8 bases and 1 base, in that order; junction bases with no gene match: 1. This CDR3 spans 12 amino acids. CDR3 bases: TGTGCCAGCCGGGACAGCCAAGAGACCCAGTACTTC. It is translated as CASRDSQETQYF.

The sample holds a few counts of this clone. This chain joins TRBV2 and TRBJ2-7, with D perhaps TRBD1 (6 bases). Trimming removed 7 bases at V and 2 bases at J, with 6 bases between. The CDR3 runs 11 residues. The germline V gene encodes CDR1 SNHLY and CDR2 FYNNEI. CDR3 residues: CASTGAYEQYF. For the CDR3, the DNA is TGTGCCAGCACAGGGGCCTACGAGCAGTACTTC.

The chain links TRBV11-2 to TRBJ1-4; possibly TRBD1 for D (5 bases). The CDR3 is 15 residues long. Germline CDR1 SGHAT, CDR2 FQNNGV. Trimming removed 5 bases from V and 4 bases from J, with 14 bases in between. Here the CDR3 reads CASSQQTEYNEKLFF. CDR3 nucleotides: TGTGCCAGCAGCCAGCAGACAGAATATAATGAAAAACTGTTTTTT.

The genes are TRBV28 and TRBJ1-2; TRBD1 aligns across 8 bases. V dropped 6 bases and J dropped 7; count of bases not matched to a gene: 10. The CDR3 has 14 amino acids. The germline gives CDR1 MDHEN, CDR2 SYDVKM. CDR3 in amino acids: CASSPGQGARGYTF. The DNA of the CDR3 is TGTGCCAGCAGCCCAGGACAGGGCGCACGTGGCTACACCTTC.

A note on this clone: The sample has other DNA sequences that encode this CDR3 too. J is TRBJ1-1 and V is TRBV12-3 or TRBV12-4, with TRBD1 identical over 7 bases. The length of the CDR3 is 13 residues. V lost 5 bases to trimming and J lost 2 bases; unmatched junction nucleotides: 2. CDR3: CASSRQGNTEAFF. For the CDR3, the DNA is TGTGCCAGCAGTAGACAGGGTAACACTGAAGCTTTCTTT.

This clone was seen only once. CDR3 residues: CASSLTTGTNSPLHF. The CDR3 DNA reads TGTGCCAGCAGCTTAACGACAGGGACTAATTCACCCCTCCACTTT. This chain connects TRBV11-2 to TRBJ1-6; 7 bases agree with TRBD1. The CDR3 length is 15 residues. Trimming took 2 bases from V and 6 from J; bases not matched to a gene: 4. Germline V gene lookup returns CDR1 SGHAT and CDR2 FQNNGV.

The V gene is TRBV7-2, the J gene TRBJ2-5, with 14 positions matching TRBD2. CDR1 is SGHTA and CDR2 is FQGNSA in the germline V gene. The CDR3 totals 18 residues. J was trimmed by 4 bases and V by 4 bases; bases with no gene match: 11. CDR3 protein: CASSSPGGTSGRRETQYF. CDR3 bases: TGTGCCAGCAGCTCCCCGGGGGGGACTAGCGGGAGACGAGAGACCCAGTACTTC.

V and J are TRBV28 and TRBJ2-7; the D gene is possibly TRBD1 (5 bases). Deletions cut 5 bases from V and 3 bases from J, with 23 bases between. CDR1 is MDHEN, CDR2 SYDVKM, per germline. There are 17 residues in the CDR3. This CDR3 is CASSPNPRQTRLYEQYF. CDR3 nucleotide sequence: TGTGCCAGCAGTCCCAACCCTCGACAGACACGGCTCTACGAGCAGTACTTC. Full variable domain (rest looked up from reference TRBV28 and TRBJ2-7): DVKVTQSSRYLVKRTGEKVFLECVQDMDHENMFWYRQDPGLGLRLIYFSYDVKMKEKGDIPEGYSVSREKKERFSLILESASTNQTSMYLCASSPNPRQTRLYEQYFGPGTRLTVT.